This T cell receptor (beta chain) was found in a study of T cells in localized non-small cell lung cancer. The CDR3 consists of 14 residues. Trimming stripped 3 bases from V and 2 bases from J, with 10 bases between. Germline CDR1 reads MGHDK; CDR2 reads SYGVNS. Measured with immunoSEQ multiplex PCR; TCRdb has only the in-frame clones, and not every one. The sample yields 59,000 or so clones, roughly 92% seen once. The receptor was derived from a man aged 35-75 years with stage I lung adenocarcinoma. V usage is TRBV25-1 and J usage is TRBJ1-1; D ambiguous. The sequencing here drew on peripheral blood, taken before any cancer treatment. This CDR3 is CASSDGVLNTEAFF. The DNA for the CDR3 is TGTGCCAGCAGTGACGGGGTATTAAACACTGAAGCTTTCTTT.